What follows are 10 T cell receptor beta chains derived from one specimen sequenced in a study of human T cells and chemical hapten exposure. Time point: patch test 1, 2 weeks after DPC sensitization. Treatment of the sample: therapeutic diphenylcyclopropenone sensitization with weekly scalp DPC. One entry per CDR3 protein, called by TCRdb with MiXCR from the RACE reads. The sample lists about 340,000 distinct CDR3 sequences; 6% to 8.5% were seen once. The source was whole blood, collected in connection with sensitization to the hapten diphenylcyclopropenone (DPC). These receptors were collected from a woman under 30 with alopecia areata. Some clones in this sample may be carry-over from other donors' samples.

V and J are TRBV4-1 and TRBJ1-5; TRBD1 matches at 7 bases. From germline, CDR1 is MGHRA and CDR2 YSYEKL. V was clipped by 4 bases and J by 0 bases; unmatched bases: 3. CDR3 length: 15 residues. The chain's CDR3 is CASSPGQDSNQPQHF. CDR3 DNA: TGCGCCAGCAGCCCCGGACAGGATAGCAATCAGCCCCAGCATTTT.

The genes are TRBV28 and TRBJ1-2, with 7 bases fitting TRBD1. V lost 9 bases to trimming and J lost 8 bases; unmatched junction nucleotides: 6. This CDR3 has 11 residues. Looked up from germline, CDR1 is MDHEN and CDR2 is SYDVKM. The CDR3 coding sequence is TGTGCCAGTACGACAGGGAGGGGCTACACCTTC. Protein sequence: CASTTGRGYTF.

This clonotype was counted ten times or more. The V and J genes are TRBV27 and TRBJ2-7; 8 nucleotides match TRBD2. Trimming at V came to 6 bases and at J to 2 bases, leaving 6 bases not matched to a gene. The CDR3 is made up of 14 amino acids. Germline-derived CDR1 and CDR2 are MNHEY and SMNVEV (reference sequence). The CDR3 region has the DNA TGTGCCAGCAGAGATACCGGGGGGGCCTACGAGCAGTACTTC. It yields the protein CASRDTGGAYEQYF.

The chain employs TRBV29-1 and TRBJ1-1; no reliable D call. Trimming took off 5 bases at V and 0 bases at J, with 7 bases between the two ends. The CDR3 contains 12 residues. Germline values: CDR1 SQVTM, CDR2 ANQGSEA. The CDR3 region is CSVPLMNTEAFF. CDR3 nucleotides: TGCAGCGTTCCCCTTATGAACACTGAAGCTTTCTTT. The entire variable domain, with the rest obtained from reference TRBV29-1 and TRBJ1-1, is as follows: SAVISQKPSRDICQRGTSLTIQCQVDSQVTMMFWYRQQPGQSLTLIATANQGSEATYESGFVIDKFPISRPNLTFSTLTVSNMSPEDSSIYLCSVPLMNTEAFFGQGTRLTVV.

The rearrangement uses TRBV7-8 and TRBJ2-5; no reliable D call. Germline CDR1 is SGHVS and CDR2 is FQNEAQ. V lost 5 bases and J lost 7, with 17 bases in between. This CDR3 has 14 residues. The CDR3 loop reads CASSKDLVAWTQYF. CDR3 sequence (DNA): TGTGCCAGCAGCAAAGACCTAGTTGCGTGGACCCAGTACTTC. Filled out from reference TRBV7-8 and TRBJ2-5, the complete variable domain reads GAGVSQSPRYKVAKRGQDVALRCDPISGHVSLFWYQQALGQGPEFLTYFQNEAQLDKSGLPSDRFFAERPEGSVSTLKIQRTQQEDSAVYLCASSKDLVAWTQYFGPGTRLLVL.

The chain has TRBV21-1 and TRBJ2-3; TRBD1, the table's D call, lacks a check against the DNA. TRBV21-1 is termed a pseudogene. CDR3 length equals 17 residues. The CDR3 DNA reads TGTGCCAGCAGCAAAGAGGGACAGGGGCAGCAGACAGATACGCAGTATTTT. As protein: CASSKEGQGQQTDTQYF.

This clonotype was detected only a few times. Written as DNA, the CDR3 is TGTGCCAGCTCACCACCGGGACAGGGTACCGATGGCTACACCTTC. Its translation is CASSPPGQGTDGYTF. This sequence joins TRBV18 and TRBJ1-2; 9 bases line up with TRBD1. V was pared by 0 bases and J by 6 bases, with 5 bases of the junction left unmatched. CDR3 length: 15 amino acids. Germline-derived CDR1 and CDR2 are KGHSH and LQKENI.

This clonotype was recorded many times. The chain is built from TRBV20-1 and TRBJ2-3; 7 bases match TRBD2. The CDR3 length is 14 residues. The germline V gene encodes CDR1 DFQATT and CDR2 SNEGSKA (reference sequence). Trimming at V came to 3 bases and at J to 4 bases, leaving 7 bases not matched to a gene. In nucleotides, the CDR3 is TGCAGTGCTAGTGGCGCGGGGGAGGCAGATACGCAGTATTTT. Amino acid sequence: CSASGAGEADTQYF.

This clonotype was detected many times. The chain couples TRBV7-2 to TRBJ1-1, with 7 positions matching TRBD1. The germline gives CDR1 SGHTA, CDR2 FQGNSA. This CDR3 comprises 17 residues. V trimming: 3 bases; J trimming: 1 base; junction bases outside the gene matches: 11. The CDR3 coding sequence is TGTGCCAGCAGCTTTAGACAGGGTCTTTATCCGAACACTGAAGCTTTCTTT. Its protein is CASSFRQGLYPNTEAFF. Filled out from reference TRBV7-2 and TRBJ1-1, the complete variable domain reads GAGVSQSPSNKVTEKGKDVELRCDPISGHTALYWYRQSLGQGLEFLIYFQGNSAPDKSGLPSDRFSAERTGGSVSTLTIQRTQQEDSAVYLCASSFRQGLYPNTEAFFGQGTRLTVV.

The CDR3 protein is CASSFGAQGGETQYF. DNA for the CDR3: TGTGCCAGCAGTTTTGGGGCTCAGGGCGGTGAGACCCAGTACTTC. The chain joins TRBV12-3 or TRBV12-4 to TRBJ2-5; D might be TRBD1 (5 bases). The CDR3 length is 15 residues. Trimming removed 3 bases from V and 5 bases from J, with 16 bases in between.